The 2 T cell receptor beta chains below were found in one sample sequenced in a study of monozygotic twins with inflammatory bowel disease. TCRdb re-called the 5' RACE reads, yielding one record per CDR3 amino acid sequence without DNA. The sample table includes 330,000 or so distinct CDR3 sequences. The material sequenced was blood. These receptors all stem from a human donor with ulcerative colitis or Crohn's disease, or a healthy co-twin of an affected twin (not recorded which).

The genes are TRBV28 and TRBJ1-5. The CDR3 is made up of 16 amino acids. Germline V gives CDR1 MDHEN, CDR2 SYDVKM. CDR3 residues: CASSLSPGYSNQPQHF.

CDR3: CASSPGTSGDVRTDTQYF. V is TRBV12-3 or TRBV12-4 and J is TRBJ2-3; TCRdb calls TRBD2, which cannot be checked without DNA. There are 18 residues in the CDR3.